The TCR beta chain under discussion was sequenced for a study of beta chain features in type 1 diabetes. Looking at the study overall: Examination spanned around 110,000,000 sorted cells from all samples.

With respect to this clone: What it recognizes is unknown.

The entirety of the isolated RNA underwent reverse transcription, so expressed TCRB transcripts were sequenced. An average roughly 3.6 million reads came from naive, central memory and regulatory T cell samples. The repertoire was sequenced with immunoSEQ multiplex PCR; TCRdb's copy has only in-frame clones and lacks some. Of 240,000 or so clones detected, 25% to 30% appear once; the ten largest clones hold 4%. Findings and limits, study-wide: Across patients, naive, central memory and Treg TCRB repertoires exhibited apparently greater similarity than was observed across healthy donors.

V shed 9 bases, J shed 2 bases, and the junction held 10 bases outside the gene matches. The CDR3 is 14 amino acids. Sequencing was performed on central memory CD4+ T cells from blood. The sequence derives from a man aged 30 to 39 in good health. The rearrangement uses TRBV23-1 and TRBJ2-7, with 7 bases lining up with TRBD1. TRBV23-1 is sorted into the ORF group, with uncertain function. The CDR3: CARTSWTGTYEQYF. The CDR3 DNA reads as TGCGCCAGGACCTCCTGGACAGGCACCTACGAGCAGTACTTC.